The rows below give T cell receptor beta chains drawn from one sample of a study of blood T cell repertoires in COVID-19. Assay used: immunoSEQ multiplex PCR; TCRdb lists only in-frame clones, some missing. The data show about 160,000 clones, roughly 90% seen once. Input material: peripheral blood. These receptors all come from a man aged 25-45 years with COVID-19, enrolled during active disease. Each CDR3 is given with its conserved first and last residue. A D gene is named only where the DNA matches it firmly. Clone size is stated in some rows and not others, as once, few, many or a class when expanded.

CASSDRTGRGSGNTIYF TGTGCCAGCAGCGACCGGACAGGGCGAGGCTCTGGAAACACCATATATTTT NA TRBJ1-3 TRBD1 TRBV7-9
CASSSTNLAGSKNIQYF TGTGCCAGCAGCTCAACCAACCTAGCGGGCTCCAAAAACATTCAGTACTTC NA TRBJ2-4 TRBD2 TRBV5-4
CASRPGGDTQYF TGTGCCAGCAGACCGGGAGGTGATACGCAGTATTTT NA TRBJ2-3 TRBD2 TRBV12-3/TRBV12-4
CASSPPGLAGAPHQETQYF TGTGCCAGCTCACCACCGGGGCTAGCGGGGGCGCCACACCAAGAGACCCAGTACTTC NA TRBJ2-5 TRBD2 TRBV18
CASSPQGAISYEQYF TGTGCCAGCAGCCCCCAGGGGGCCATCTCCTACGAGCAGTACTTC NA TRBJ2-7 TRBD1 TRBV7-8
CASSQGQGGNTEAFF TGTGCCAGCTCCCAAGGACAGGGAGGGAACACTGAAGCTTTCTTT few TRBJ1-1 TRBD1 TRBV18
CASVAGTYNEQFF TGTGCCAGCGTGGCGGGAACCTACAATGAGCAGTTCTTC NA TRBJ2-1 NA TRBV28
CASSPSGQGYEQYF TGTGCCAGCAGCCCATCGGGACAGGGGTACGAGCAGTACTTC NA TRBJ2-7 TRBD1 TRBV7-8
CASSSSLVSGGAGELFF TGTGCCAGCAGCTCCTCCCTTGTGAGCGGGGGGGCCGGGGAGCTGTTTTTT NA TRBJ2-2 TRBD2 TRBV7-3
CASSLASRVNYGYTF TGCGCCAGCAGCTTGGCATCCAGGGTCAACTATGGCTACACCTTC NA TRBJ1-2 NA TRBV5-1